What follows is one T cell receptor (beta chain) and its context. This sample stems from a study of blood T cell repertoires in COVID-19. Study-level information: Sources were T cells, B-cell-depleted T cells, or PBMCs; the material itself was cDNA or gDNA.

This table comes from immunoSEQ multiplex PCR, and its TCRdb copy is limited to in-frame clones, with some not included. The sample lists about 100,000 clones, roughly 87% seen once, with about 6.9% in the top ten. The sample comprised peripheral blood. The TCR was taken from a man aged 25-45 years in a cohort sampled during active COVID-19.

The CDR3 loop reads CASSVGQGAYGYTF. CDR3 nucleotide sequence: TGTGCCAGCAGTGTCGGACAGGGGGCCTATGGCTACACCTTC. The chain employs TRBV2 and TRBJ1-2, with TRBD1 matching 11 bases. The CDR3 covers 14 residues. J was trimmed by 4 bases and V by 4 bases; bases with no gene match: 2. Germline V gene sequence: CDR1 SNHLY, CDR2 FYNNEI.